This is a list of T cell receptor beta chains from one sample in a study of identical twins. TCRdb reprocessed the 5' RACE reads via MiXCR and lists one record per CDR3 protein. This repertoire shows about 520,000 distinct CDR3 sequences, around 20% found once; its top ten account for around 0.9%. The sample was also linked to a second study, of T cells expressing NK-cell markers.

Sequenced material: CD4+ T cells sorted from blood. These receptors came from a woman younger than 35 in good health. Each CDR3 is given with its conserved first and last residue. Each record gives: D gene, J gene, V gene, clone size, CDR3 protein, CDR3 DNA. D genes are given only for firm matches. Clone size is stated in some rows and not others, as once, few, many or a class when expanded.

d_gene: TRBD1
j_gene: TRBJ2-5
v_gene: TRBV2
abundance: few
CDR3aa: CASTDRVILQETQYF
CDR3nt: TGTGCCAGCACCGACAGGGTGATCCTCCAAGAGACCCAGTACTTC

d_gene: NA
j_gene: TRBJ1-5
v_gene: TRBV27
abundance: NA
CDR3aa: CASSLSRAGGEPQHF
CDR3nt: TGTGCCAGCAGTTTATCGCGAGCAGGCGGGGAGCCCCAGCATTTT

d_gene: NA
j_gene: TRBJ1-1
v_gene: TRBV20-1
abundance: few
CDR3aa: CSAPRGGGAFF
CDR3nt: TGCAGTGCTCCCCGTGGAGGAGGGGCTTTCTTT

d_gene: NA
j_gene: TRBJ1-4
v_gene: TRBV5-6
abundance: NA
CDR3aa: CASSLGDEKLFF
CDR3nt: TGTGCCAGCAGTCTGGGGGATGAAAAACTGTTTTTT

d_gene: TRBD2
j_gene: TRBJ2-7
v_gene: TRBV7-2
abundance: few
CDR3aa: CASSLGPPGTSGSSYEQYF
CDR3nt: TGTGCCAGCAGCTTAGGGCCACCCGGGACTAGCGGGAGCTCCTACGAGCAGTACTTC

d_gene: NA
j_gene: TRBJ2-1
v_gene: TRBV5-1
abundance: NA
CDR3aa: CASSNGQSITGEQFF
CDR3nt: TGCGCCAGCAGCAACGGACAGTCGATAACGGGTGAGCAGTTCTTC

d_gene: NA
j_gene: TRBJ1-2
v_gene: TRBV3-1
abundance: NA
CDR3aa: CASSQYAQGSYGYTF
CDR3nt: TGTGCCAGCAGCCAATATGCGCAGGGGAGCTATGGCTACACCTTC

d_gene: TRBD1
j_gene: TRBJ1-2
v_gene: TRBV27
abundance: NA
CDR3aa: CASSSTGLRNGYTF
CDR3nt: TGTGCCAGCAGTTCGACAGGGCTTAGGAATGGCTACACCTTC

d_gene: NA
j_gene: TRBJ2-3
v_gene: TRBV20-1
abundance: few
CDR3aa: CSASMVFVTSTDTQYF
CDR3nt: TGCAGTGCTAGCATGGTCTTTGTCACTAGCACAGATACGCAGTATTTT

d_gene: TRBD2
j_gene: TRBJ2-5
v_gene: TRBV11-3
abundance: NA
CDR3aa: CASSLIAGVKETQYF
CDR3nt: TGTGCCAGCAGCTTAATAGCGGGGGTGAAAGAGACCCAGTACTTC

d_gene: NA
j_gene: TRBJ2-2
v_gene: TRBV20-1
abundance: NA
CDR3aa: CSVRPSNTGELFF
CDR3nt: TGCAGTGTCAGACCCAGCAACACCGGGGAGCTGTTTTTT

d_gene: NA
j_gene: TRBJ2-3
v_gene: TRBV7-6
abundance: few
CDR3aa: CASSLAEGRAGTQYF
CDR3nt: TGTGCCAGCAGCTTAGCGGAGGGCAGGGCTGGTACGCAGTATTTT

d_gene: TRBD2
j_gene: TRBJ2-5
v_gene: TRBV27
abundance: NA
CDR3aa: CASSNRDYVETQYF
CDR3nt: TGTGCCAGCAGTAACCGGGACTACGTCGAGACCCAGTACTTC

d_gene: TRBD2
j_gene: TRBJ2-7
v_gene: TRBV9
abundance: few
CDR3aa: CASSVGLAGGSSYEQYF
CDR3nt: TGTGCCAGCAGCGTAGGACTAGCGGGGGGCTCATCCTACGAGCAGTACTTC

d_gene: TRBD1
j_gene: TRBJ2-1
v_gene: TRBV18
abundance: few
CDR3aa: CASSPGTGGYNEQFF
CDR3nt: TGTGCCAGCTCACCAGGGACAGGGGGATACAATGAGCAGTTCTTC

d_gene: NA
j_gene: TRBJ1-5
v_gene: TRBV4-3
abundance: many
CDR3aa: CASSQDLRVGGNQPQHF
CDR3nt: TGCGCCAGCAGCCAAGATCTTAGGGTTGGGGGCAATCAGCCCCAGCATTTT

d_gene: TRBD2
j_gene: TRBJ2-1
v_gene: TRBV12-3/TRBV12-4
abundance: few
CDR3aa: CASRGTSGYAEQFF
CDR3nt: TGTGCCAGCAGAGGGACTAGCGGGTACGCTGAGCAGTTCTTC

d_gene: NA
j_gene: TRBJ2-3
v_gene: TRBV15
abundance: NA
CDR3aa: CATSMGVGSSRTDTQYF
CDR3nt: TGTGCCACCAGCATGGGGGTAGGGTCATCTAGGACAGATACGCAGTATTTT

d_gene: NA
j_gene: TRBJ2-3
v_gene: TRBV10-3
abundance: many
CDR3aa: CAIRSGGTDTQYF
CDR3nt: TGTGCCATCCGGAGCGGTGGCACAGATACGCAGTATTTT

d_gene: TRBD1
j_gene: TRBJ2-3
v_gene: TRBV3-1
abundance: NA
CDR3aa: CASSQRTGTDTQYF
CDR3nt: TGTGCCAGCAGCCAACGGACAGGGACCGATACGCAGTATTTT

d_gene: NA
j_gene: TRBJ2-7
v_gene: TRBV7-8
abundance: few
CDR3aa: CASSRSREYEQYF
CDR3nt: TGTGCCAGCAGCCGATCTAGGGAGTACGAGCAGTACTTC

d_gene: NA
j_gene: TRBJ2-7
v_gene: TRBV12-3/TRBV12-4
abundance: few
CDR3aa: CASSLSDYEQYF
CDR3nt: TGTGCCAGCAGTTTATCGGACTACGAGCAGTACTTC

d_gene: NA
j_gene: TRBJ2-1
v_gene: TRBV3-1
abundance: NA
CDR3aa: CASSQGLVRAYNEQFF
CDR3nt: TGTGCCAGCAGCCAAGGCCTAGTGAGGGCCTACAATGAGCAGTTCTTC

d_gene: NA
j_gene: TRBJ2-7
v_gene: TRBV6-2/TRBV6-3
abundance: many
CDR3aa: CASSYSFEQYF
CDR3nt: TGTGCCAGCAGTTACTCGTTTGAGCAGTACTTC

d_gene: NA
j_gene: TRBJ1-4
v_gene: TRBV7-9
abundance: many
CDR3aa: CASGSNEKLFF
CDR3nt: TGTGCCAGCGGGAGTAATGAAAAACTGTTTTTT

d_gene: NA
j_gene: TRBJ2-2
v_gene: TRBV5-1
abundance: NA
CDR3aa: CASRGRESGGELFF
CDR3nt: TGCGCCAGCAGGGGAAGGGAGAGCGGCGGGGAGCTGTTTTTT

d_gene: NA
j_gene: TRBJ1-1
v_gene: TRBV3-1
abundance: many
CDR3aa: CASTKGSKNTEAFF
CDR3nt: TGTGCCAGCACCAAGGGTTCGAAGAACACTGAAGCTTTCTTT

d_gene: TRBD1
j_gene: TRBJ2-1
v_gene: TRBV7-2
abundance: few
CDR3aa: CASSLGGRGRQYNEQFF
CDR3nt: TGTGCCAGCAGCTTAGGCGGCAGGGGGCGTCAGTACAATGAGCAGTTCTTC

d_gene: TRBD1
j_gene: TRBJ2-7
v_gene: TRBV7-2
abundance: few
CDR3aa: CASSLGADRGYEQYF
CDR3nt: TGTGCCAGCAGCTTAGGTGCGGACAGGGGGTACGAGCAGTACTTC

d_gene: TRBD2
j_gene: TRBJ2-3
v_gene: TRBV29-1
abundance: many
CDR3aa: CSVTPSGGGTDTQYF
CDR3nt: TGCAGCGTCACCCCTAGCGGGGGGGGCACAGATACGCAGTATTTT

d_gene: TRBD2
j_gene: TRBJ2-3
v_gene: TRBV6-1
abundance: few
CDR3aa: CASSAVTSGTMEYF
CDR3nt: TGTGCCAGCAGTGCTGTGACTAGCGGGACCATGGAGTATTTT

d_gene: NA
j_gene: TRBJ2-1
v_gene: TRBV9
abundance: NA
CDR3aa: CASSVAGATYNEQFF
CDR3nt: TGTGCCAGCAGCGTAGCGGGGGCCACCTACAATGAGCAGTTCTTC